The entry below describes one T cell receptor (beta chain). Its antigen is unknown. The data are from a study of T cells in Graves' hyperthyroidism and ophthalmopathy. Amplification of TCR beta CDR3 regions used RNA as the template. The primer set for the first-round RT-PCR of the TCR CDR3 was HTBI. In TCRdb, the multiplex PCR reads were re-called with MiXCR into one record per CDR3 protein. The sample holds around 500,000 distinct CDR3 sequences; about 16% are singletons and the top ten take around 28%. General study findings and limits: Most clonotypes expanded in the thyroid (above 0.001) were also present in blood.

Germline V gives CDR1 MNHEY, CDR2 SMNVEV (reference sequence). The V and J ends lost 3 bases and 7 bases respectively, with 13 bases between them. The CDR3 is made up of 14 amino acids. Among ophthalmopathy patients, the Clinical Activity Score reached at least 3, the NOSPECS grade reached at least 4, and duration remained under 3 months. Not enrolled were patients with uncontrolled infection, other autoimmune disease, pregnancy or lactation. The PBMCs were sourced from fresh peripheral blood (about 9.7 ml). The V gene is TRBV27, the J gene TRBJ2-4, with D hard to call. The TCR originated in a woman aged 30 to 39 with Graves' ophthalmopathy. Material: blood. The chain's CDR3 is CASSLYRGVNIQYF. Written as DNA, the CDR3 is TGTGCCAGCAGTTTGTACCGAGGAGTCAACATTCAGTACTTC.